A single sample is the source of the 3 T cell receptor beta chains below, sequenced in a study of beta chain features in type 1 diabetes. Expressed TCRB transcripts were sequenced because the entire RNA isolate underwent reverse transcription. Measured with immunoSEQ multiplex PCR; TCRdb has only the in-frame clones, and not every one. In the table there are a few hundred thousand clones, roughly an eighth of which are singletons. What was sequenced was naive CD4+ T cells from blood. The receptors come from a man between 18 and 29 years old in good health.

The genes are TRBV4-2 and TRBJ2-7; D might be TRBD1 (7 bases). V lost 4 bases and J lost 2, with 15 bases in between. CDR1 is LGHNA, CDR2 YNFKEQ, per germline. The CDR3 spans 15 residues. CDR3 sequence: CASSPSTGRTYEQYF. For the CDR3, the DNA is TGTGCCAGCAGCCCGTCGACAGGGAGGACCTACGAGCAGTACTTC.

The chain is built from TRBV7-3 and TRBJ1-1; 7 nucleotides match TRBD1. CDR1 SGHTA and CDR2 FQGTGA come from the germline V gene. This CDR3 is built from 14 residues. The trim removed 3 bases at V and 4 bases at J, leaving 5 bases unmatched. CDR3 amino acids: CASSFSGGGTEAFF. In DNA, the CDR3 is TGTGCCAGCAGCTTCTCAGGGGGAGGCACTGAAGCTTTCTTT. Complete variable domain (other parts from reference TRBV7-3 and TRBJ1-1): GAGVSQTPSNKVTEKGKYVELRCDPISGHTALYWYRQSLGQGPEFLIYFQGTGAADDSGLPNDRFFAVRPEGSVSTLKIQRTERGDSAVYLCASSFSGGGTEAFFGQGTRLTVV.

The J gene is TRBJ2-1, the V gene TRBV4-3, with 7 bases that match TRBD2. The germline V gene encodes CDR1 LGHNA and CDR2 YSLEER. CDR3 length: 15 amino acids. The V gene end was trimmed by 1 base and the J gene end by 5 bases; junction bases not matched to a gene: 5. The CDR3 region has the DNA TGCGCCAGCAGCCAAGGCGCTAGCGGCGACAATGAGCAGTTCTTC. This encodes CASSQGASGDNEQFF.